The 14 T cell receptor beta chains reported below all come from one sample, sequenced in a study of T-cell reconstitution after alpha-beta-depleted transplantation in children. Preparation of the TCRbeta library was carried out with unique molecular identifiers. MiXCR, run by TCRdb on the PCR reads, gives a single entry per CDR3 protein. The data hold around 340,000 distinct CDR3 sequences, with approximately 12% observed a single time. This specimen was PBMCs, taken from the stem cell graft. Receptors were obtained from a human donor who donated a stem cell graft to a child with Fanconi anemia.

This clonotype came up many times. The CDR3 sequence is CASSVASGSLYGYTF. The CDR3 DNA sequence: TGTGCCAGCAGCGTAGCATCCGGGTCCCTCTATGGCTACACCTTC. This chain connects TRBV9 to TRBJ1-2; no definite D call. This CDR3 contains 15 residues. Germline assignment: CDR1 SGDLS and CDR2 YYNGEE. The germline V and J ends were trimmed by 0 bases and 4 bases, with 13 bases remaining between them.

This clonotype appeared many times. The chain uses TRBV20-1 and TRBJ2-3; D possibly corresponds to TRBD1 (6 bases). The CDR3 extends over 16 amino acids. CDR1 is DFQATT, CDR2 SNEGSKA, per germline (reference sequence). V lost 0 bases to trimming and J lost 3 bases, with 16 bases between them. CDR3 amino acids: CSARDNRDTSTDTQYF. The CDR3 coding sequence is TGCAGTGCTAGAGATAATAGGGACACCTCGACAGATACGCAGTATTTT.

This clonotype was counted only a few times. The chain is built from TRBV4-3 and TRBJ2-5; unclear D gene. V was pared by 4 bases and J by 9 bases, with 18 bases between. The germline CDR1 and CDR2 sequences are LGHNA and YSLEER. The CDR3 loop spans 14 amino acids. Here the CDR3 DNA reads TGCGCCAGCAGCCCCCGACGAGGTGGGATAGCCCAGTACTTC. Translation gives CASSPRRGGIAQYF.

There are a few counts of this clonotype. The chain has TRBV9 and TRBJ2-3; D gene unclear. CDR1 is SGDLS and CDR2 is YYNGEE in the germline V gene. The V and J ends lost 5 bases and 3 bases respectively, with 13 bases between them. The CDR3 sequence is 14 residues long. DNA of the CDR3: TGTGCCAGCAGTCCAACCATTATAACAGATACGCAGTATTTT. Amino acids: CASSPTIITDTQYF.

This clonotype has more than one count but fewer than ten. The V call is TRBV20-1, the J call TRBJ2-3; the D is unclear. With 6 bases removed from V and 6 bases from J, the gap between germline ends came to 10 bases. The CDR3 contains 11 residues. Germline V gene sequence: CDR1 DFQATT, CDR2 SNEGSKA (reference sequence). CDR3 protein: CSALPEDTQYF. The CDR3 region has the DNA TGCAGTGCACTGCCGGAGGATACGCAGTATTTT.

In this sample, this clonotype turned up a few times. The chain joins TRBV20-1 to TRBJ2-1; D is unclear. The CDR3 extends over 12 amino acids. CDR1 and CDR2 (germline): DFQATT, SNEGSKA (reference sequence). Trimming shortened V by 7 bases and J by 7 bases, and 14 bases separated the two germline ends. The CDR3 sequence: CSGAVERNEQFF. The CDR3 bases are TGCAGTGGGGCAGTCGAAAGGAATGAGCAGTTCTTC.

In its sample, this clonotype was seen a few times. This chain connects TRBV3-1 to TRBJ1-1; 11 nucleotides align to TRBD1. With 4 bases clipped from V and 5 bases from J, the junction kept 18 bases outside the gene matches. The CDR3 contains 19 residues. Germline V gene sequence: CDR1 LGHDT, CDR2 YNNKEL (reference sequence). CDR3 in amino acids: CASSPSRDRGFYDGTEAFF. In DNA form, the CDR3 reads TGTGCCAGCAGCCCTTCACGGGACAGGGGGTTTTACGACGGGACTGAAGCTTTCTTT.

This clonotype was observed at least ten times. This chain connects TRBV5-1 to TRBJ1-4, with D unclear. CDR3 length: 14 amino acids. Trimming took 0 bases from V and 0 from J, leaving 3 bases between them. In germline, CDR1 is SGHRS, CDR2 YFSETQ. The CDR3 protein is CASSLGTTNEKLFF. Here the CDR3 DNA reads TGCGCCAGCAGCTTGGGGACAACTAATGAAAAACTGTTTTTT.

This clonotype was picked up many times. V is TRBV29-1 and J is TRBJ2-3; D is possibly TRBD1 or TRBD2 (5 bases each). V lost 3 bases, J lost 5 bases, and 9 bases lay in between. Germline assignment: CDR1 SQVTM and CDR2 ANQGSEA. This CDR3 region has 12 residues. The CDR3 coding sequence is TGCAGCGTTGAGGTTGGGGGAGATACGCAGTATTTT. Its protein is CSVEVGGDTQYF.

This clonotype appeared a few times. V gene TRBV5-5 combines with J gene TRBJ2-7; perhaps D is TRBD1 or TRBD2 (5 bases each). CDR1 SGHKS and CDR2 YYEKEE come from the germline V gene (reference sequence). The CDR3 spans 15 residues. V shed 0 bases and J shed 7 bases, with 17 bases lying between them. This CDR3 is CASSLEGLFSGEQYV. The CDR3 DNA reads TGTGCCAGCAGCTTGGAAGGACTCTTCTCAGGGGAGCAGTACGTC.

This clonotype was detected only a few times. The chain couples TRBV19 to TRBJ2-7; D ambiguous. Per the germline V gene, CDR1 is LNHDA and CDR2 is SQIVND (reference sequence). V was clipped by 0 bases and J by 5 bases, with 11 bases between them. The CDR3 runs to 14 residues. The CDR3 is CASSIDRESNEQYF. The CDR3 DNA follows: TGTGCCAGTAGTATAGATCGCGAAAGTAACGAGCAGTACTTC.

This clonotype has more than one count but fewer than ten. The CDR3 loop is CASSLTGEGREAFF. The CDR3 coding sequence is TGCGCCAGCAGCTTGACAGGGGAGGGTCGCGAAGCTTTCTTT. V gene TRBV5-1 combines with J gene TRBJ1-1; 7 positions agree with TRBD1. The CDR3 length is 14 residues. Germline CDR1 SGHRS, CDR2 YFSETQ. V trimming: 1 base; J trimming: 8 bases; junction bases outside the gene matches: 8.

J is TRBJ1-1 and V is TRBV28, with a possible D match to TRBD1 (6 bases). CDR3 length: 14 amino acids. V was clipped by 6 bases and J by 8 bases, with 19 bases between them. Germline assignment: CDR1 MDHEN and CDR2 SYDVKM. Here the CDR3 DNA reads TGTGCCAGCAGCTCCGGACAGAGGGGCCCCGAAGCTTTCTTT. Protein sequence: CASSSGQRGPEAFF. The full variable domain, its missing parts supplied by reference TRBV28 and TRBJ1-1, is DVKVTQSSRYLVKRTGEKVFLECVQDMDHENMFWYRQDPGLGLRLIYFSYDVKMKEKGDIPEGYSVSREKKERFSLILESASTNQTSMYLCASSSGQRGPEAFFGQGTRLTVV.

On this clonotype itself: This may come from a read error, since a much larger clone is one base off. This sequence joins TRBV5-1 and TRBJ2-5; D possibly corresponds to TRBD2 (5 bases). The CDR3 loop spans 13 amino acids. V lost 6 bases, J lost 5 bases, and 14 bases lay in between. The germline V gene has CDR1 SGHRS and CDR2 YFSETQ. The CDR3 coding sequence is TGCGCCAGCACCCCGGGGTTCGGGGAGACCCAGTACTTC. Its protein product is CASTPGFGETQYF.